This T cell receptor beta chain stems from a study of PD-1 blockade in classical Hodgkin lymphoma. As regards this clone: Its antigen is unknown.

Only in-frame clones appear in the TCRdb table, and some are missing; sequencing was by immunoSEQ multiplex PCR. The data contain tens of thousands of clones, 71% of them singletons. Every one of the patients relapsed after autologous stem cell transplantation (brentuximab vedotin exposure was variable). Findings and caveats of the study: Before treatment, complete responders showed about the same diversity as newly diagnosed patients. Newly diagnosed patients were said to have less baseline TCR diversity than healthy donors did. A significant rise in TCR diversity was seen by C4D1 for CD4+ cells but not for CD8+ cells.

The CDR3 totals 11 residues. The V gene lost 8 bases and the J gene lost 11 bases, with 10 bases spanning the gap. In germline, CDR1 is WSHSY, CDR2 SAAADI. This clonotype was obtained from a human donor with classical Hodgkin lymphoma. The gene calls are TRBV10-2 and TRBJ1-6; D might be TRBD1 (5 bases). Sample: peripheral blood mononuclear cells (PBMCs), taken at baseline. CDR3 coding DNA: TGCGCCAGCCGGGGGGGGACACCCCTCCACTTT. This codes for CASRGGTPLHF.